This T cell receptor beta chain was profiled in a study of shared clonotypes between healthy human individuals. Each of the donors was a healthy adult who was HIV-negative and had not had a recent acute infection or vaccination. Generated by immunoSEQ multiplex PCR, the TCRdb table keeps only in-frame clones and is missing some. The sample contains a few million clones, approximately 92% of which appear only once. CDR3 size: 16 residues. V shed 3 bases, J shed 1 base, and the junction held 5 bases outside the gene matches. The germline V gene encodes CDR1 LGHNA and CDR2 YSLEER. The receptor's source is a man aged 18 to 29 in good health. V is TRBV4-3 and J is TRBJ2-7, with 11 bases matching TRBD1. The sample was naive CD4+ T cells sorted from blood. Subset given: CD45RA+ positively selected. For the CDR3, the DNA is TGCGCCAGCAGCCAGACGGGACAGGGGGGTTCCTACGAGCAGTACTTC. Its protein is CASSQTGQGGSYEQYF.